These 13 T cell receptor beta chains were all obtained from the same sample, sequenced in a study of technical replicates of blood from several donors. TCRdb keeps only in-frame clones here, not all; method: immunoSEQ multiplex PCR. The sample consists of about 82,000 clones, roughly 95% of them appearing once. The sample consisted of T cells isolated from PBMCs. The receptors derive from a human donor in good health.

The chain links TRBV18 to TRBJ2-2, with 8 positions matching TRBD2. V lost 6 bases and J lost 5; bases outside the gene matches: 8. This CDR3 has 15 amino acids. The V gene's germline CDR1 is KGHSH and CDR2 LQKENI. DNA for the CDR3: TGTGCCAGCTCGCCCACTAGCGGAATTACCGGGGAGCTGTTTTTT. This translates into CASSPTSGITGELFF.

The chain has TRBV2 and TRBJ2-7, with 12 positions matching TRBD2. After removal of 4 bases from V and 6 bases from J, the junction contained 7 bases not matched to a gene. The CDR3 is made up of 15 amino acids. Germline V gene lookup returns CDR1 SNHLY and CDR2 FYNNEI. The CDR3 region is CASSGTSGTTSEQYF. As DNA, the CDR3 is TGTGCCAGCAGTGGGACTAGCGGGACAACGTCCGAGCAGTACTTC.

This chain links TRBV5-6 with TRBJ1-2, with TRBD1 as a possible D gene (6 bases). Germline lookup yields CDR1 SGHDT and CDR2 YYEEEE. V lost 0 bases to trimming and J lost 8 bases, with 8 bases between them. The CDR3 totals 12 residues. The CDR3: CASSLDRVGYTF. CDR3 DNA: TGTGCCAGCAGCTTGGACAGGGTAGGCTACACCTTC.

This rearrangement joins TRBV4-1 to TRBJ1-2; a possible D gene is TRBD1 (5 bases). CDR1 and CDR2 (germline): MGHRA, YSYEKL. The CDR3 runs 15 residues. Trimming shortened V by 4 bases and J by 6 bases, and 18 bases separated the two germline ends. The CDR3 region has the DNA TGCGCCAGCAGCCGCGGGACGGAGCTAGGTGATGGCTACACCTTC. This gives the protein CASSRGTELGDGYTF.

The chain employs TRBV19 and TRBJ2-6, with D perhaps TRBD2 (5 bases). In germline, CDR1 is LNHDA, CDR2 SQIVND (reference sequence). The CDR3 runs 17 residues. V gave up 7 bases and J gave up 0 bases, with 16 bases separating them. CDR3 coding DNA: TGTGCCAGTAAAAGGTACAGCGGAGACTCTGGGGCCAACGTCCTGACTTTC. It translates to CASKRYSGDSGANVLTF.

CDR3 amino acids: CASSVEPGGSNTGELFF. The CDR3 DNA is TGTGCCAGCAGCGTAGAGCCAGGGGGGTCGAACACCGGGGAGCTGTTTTTT. The chain has TRBV9 and TRBJ2-2; the D gene is possibly TRBD1 (7 bases). CDR3 length: 17 amino acids. Germline V lookup: CDR1 SGDLS, CDR2 YYNGEE. V lost 0 bases, J lost 0 bases, and 12 bases lay in between.

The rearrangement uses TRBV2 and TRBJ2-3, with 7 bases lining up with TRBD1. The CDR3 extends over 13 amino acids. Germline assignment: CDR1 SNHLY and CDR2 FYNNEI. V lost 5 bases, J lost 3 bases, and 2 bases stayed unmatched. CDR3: CASSPQGTDTQYF. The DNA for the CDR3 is TGTGCCAGCAGTCCACAGGGGACAGATACGCAGTATTTT.

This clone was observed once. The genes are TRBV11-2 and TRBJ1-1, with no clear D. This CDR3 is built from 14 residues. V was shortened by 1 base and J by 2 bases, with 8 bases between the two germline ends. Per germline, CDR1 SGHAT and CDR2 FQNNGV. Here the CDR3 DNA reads TGTGCCAGCAGCTTAGTTTTTAGAAACACTGAAGCTTTCTTT. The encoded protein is CASSLVFRNTEAFF.

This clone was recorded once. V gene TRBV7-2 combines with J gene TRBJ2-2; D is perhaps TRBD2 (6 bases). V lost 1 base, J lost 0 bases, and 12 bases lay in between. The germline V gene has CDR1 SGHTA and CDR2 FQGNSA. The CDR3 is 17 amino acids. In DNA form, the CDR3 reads TGTGCCAGCAGCTTAGTTAGCGGAAGAACGAACACCGGGGAGCTGTTTTTT. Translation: CASSLVSGRTNTGELFF. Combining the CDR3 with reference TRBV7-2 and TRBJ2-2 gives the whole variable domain GAGVSQSPSNKVTEKGKDVELRCDPISGHTALYWYRQSLGQGLEFLIYFQGNSAPDKSGLPSDRFSAERTGGSVSTLTIQRTQQEDSAVYLCASSLVSGRTNTGELFFGEGSRLTVL.

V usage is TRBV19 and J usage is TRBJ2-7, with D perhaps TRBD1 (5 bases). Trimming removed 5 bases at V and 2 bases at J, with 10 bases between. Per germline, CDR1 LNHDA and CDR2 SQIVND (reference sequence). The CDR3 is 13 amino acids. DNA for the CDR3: TGTGCCAGTAGTTTGGGGCCACCCTACGAGCAGTACTTC. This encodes CASSLGPPYEQYF.

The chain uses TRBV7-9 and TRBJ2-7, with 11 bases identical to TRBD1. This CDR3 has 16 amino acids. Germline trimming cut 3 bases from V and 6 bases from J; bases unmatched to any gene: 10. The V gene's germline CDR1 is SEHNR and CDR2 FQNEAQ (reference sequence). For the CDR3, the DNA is TGTGCCAGCAGCTTCTACCTACTAGGGACAGGGGGCGAGCAGTACTTC. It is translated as CASSFYLLGTGGEQYF.

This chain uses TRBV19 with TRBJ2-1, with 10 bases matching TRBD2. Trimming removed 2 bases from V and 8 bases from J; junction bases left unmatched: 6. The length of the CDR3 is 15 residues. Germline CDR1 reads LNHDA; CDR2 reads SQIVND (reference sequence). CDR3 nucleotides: TGTGCCAGTAGTATAATAAGCGGGAGGGCCGATGAGCAGTTCTTC. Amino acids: CASSIISGRADEQFF.

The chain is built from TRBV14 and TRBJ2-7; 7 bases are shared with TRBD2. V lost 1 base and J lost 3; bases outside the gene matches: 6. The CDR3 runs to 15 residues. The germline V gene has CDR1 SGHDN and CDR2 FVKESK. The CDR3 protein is CASSQGRGNLYEQYF. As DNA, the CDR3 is TGTGCCAGCAGCCAAGGGCGGGGGAACCTCTACGAGCAGTACTTC.